The text below deals with one TCR beta chain. The data were obtained in a study of blood T cell repertoires in COVID-19. The wider study: T cells, B-cell-depleted T cells, or PBMCs supplied cDNA or gDNA.

The method was immunoSEQ multiplex PCR; TCRdb's version includes in-frame clones alone and lacks a portion of them. The profile shows 130,000 to 150,000 clones, about nine tenths of them singletons. J lost 0 bases, V lost 5 bases, and 5 bases had no gene match. The CDR3 extends over 17 amino acids. CDR1 LNHDA and CDR2 SQIVND come from the germline V gene (reference sequence). The sequenced material came from peripheral blood. The receptor was isolated from a human donor in a cohort sampled during active COVID-19. The J gene is TRBJ2-6, the V gene TRBV19, with 9 bases that match TRBD1. CDR3 amino acids: CASSGDRAPSGANVLTF. The CDR3 coding sequence is TGTGCCAGTAGTGGGGACAGGGCCCCCTCTGGGGCCAACGTCCTGACTTTC.